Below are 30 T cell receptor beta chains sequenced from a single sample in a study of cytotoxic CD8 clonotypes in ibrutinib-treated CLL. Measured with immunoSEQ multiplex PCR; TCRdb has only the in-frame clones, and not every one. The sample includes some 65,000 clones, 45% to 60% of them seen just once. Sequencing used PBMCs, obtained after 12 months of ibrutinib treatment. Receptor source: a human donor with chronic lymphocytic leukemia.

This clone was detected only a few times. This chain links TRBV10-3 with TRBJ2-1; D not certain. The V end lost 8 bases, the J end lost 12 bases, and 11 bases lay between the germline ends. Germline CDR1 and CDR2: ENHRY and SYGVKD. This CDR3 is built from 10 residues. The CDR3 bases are TGTGCCATCGGTGCCCTGGGGCAGTTCTTC. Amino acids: CAIGALGQFF.

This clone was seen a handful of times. The CDR3 DNA reads TGTGCCAGCAGCTTGATGGGACAGGGGTATGCTGAAGCTTTCTTT. As protein: CASSLMGQGYAEAFF. This sequence joins TRBV5-5 and TRBJ1-1, with 10 bases that match TRBD1. The CDR3 length is 15 residues. V lost 1 base to trimming and J lost 6 bases; unmatched junction nucleotides: 6. From germline, CDR1 is SGHKS and CDR2 YYEKEE (reference sequence).

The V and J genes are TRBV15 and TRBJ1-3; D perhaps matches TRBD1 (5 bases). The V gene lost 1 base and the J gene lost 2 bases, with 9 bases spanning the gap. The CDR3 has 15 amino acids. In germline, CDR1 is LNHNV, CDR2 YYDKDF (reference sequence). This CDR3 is CATSRGGTTGNTIYF. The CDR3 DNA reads TGTGCCACCAGCAGAGGAGGGACGACTGGAAACACCATATATTTT.

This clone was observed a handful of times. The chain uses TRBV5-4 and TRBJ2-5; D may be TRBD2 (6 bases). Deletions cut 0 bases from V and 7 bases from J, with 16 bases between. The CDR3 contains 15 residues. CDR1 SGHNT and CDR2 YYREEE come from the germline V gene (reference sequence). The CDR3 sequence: CASSLGDMGGVTQYF. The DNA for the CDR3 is TGTGCCAGCAGCTTGGGTGACATGGGCGGGGTGACCCAGTACTTC.

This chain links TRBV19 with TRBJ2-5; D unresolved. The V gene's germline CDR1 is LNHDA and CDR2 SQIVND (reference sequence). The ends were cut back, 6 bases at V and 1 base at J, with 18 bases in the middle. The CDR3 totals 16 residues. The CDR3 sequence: CASRPRVDLGQETQYF. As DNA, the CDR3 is TGTGCCAGTAGGCCACGCGTGGACCTCGGCCAAGAGACCCAGTACTTC.

The CDR3: CASSLSGGFQPQHF. As DNA, the CDR3 is TGTGCCAGCAGTTTGTCAGGGGGATTCCAGCCCCAGCATTTT. This chain links TRBV28 with TRBJ1-5, with TRBD1 identical over 7 bases. The junction had 6 bases not matched to a gene; V was cut back by 3 bases and J by 7 bases. Germline values: CDR1 MDHEN, CDR2 SYDVKM. The CDR3 has 14 amino acids.

CDR3 in DNA: TGTGCCAGCAGTGGGAGGAGACTAGCGGGCCCCACCGGGGAGCTGTTTTTT. Translation: CASSGRRLAGPTGELFF. V usage is TRBV6-1 and J usage is TRBJ2-2, with 10 positions matching TRBD2. CDR1 is MNHNS and CDR2 is SASEGT in the germline V gene. CDR3 size: 17 residues. The ends lost 4 bases at V and 4 bases at J; junction bases unmatched: 9.

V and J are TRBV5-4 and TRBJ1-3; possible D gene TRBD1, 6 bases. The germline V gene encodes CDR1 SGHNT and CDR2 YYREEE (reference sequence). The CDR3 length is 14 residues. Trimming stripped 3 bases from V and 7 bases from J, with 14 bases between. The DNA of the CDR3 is TGTGCCAGCAGCTCCCCGGGGGCTCTCAACACCATATATTTT. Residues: CASSSPGALNTIYF.

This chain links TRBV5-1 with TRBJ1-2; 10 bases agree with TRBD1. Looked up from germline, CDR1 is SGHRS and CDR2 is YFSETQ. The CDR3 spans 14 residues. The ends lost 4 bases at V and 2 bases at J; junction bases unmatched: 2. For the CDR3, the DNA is TGCGCCAGCAGCAGGGACAGGGGAAACTATGGCTACACCTTC. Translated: CASSRDRGNYGYTF.

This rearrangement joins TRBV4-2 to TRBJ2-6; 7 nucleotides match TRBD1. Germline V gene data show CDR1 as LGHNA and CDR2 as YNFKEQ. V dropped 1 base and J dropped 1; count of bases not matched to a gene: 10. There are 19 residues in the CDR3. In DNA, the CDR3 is TGTGCCAGCAGCCAAGGGACAGGCAGGATATCATCTGGGGCCAACGTCCTGACTTTC. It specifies CASSQGTGRISSGANVLTF.

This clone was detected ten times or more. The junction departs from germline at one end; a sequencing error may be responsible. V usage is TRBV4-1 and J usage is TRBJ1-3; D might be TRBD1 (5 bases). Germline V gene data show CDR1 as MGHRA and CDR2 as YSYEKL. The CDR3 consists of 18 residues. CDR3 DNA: TGCGCCAGCAGTCAAGATCGGGGGGACTCGGCAACTGGAAACACCATATATTTT. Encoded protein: CASSQDRGDSATGNTIYF.

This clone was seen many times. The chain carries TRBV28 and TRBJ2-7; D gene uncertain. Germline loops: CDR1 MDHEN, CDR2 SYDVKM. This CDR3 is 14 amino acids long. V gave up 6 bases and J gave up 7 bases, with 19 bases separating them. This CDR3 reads CASRRGRSSGEQYF. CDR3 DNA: TGTGCCAGCAGAAGAGGCAGATCGTCCGGGGAGCAGTACTTC.

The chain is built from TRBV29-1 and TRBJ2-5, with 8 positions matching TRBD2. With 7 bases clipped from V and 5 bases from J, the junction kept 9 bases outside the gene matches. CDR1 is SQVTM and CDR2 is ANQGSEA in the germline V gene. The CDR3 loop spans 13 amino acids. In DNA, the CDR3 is TGCAGCGCTACGAGTAGCGGGACTGAGACCCAGTACTTC. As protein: CSATSSGTETQYF.

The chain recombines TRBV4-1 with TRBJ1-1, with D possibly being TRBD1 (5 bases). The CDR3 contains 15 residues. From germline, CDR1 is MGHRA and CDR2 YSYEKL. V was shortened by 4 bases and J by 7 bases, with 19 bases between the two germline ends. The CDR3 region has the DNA TGCGCCAGCAGCCCGGGGGTAGGGGCCGGAGATGAAGCTTTCTTT. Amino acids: CASSPGVGAGDEAFF.

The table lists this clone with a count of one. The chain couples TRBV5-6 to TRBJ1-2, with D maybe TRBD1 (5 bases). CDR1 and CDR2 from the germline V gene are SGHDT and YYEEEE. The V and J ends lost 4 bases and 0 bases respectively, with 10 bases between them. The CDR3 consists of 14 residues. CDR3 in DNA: TGTGCCAGCAGCCCAGGGTTAGCTAACTATGGCTACACCTTC. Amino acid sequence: CASSPGLANYGYTF.

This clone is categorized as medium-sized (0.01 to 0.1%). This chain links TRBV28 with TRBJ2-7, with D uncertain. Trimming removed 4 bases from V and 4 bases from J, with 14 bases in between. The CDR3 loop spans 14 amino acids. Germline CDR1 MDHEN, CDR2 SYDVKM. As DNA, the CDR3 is TGTGCCAGCAGTTCGATCACGACCGAATACGAGCAGTACTTC. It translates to CASSSITTEYEQYF.

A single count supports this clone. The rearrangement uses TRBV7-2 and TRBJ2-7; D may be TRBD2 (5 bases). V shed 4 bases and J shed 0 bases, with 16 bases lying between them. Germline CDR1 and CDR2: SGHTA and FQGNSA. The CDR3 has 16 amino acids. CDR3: CASSSRTHGNSYEQYF. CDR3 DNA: TGTGCCAGCAGCTCGAGAACCCACGGGAACTCCTACGAGCAGTACTTC.

This CDR3 reads CASSLVASGVNEQFF. For the CDR3, the DNA is TGCGCCAGCAGCTTGGTTGCTAGCGGGGTGAATGAGCAGTTCTTC. The rearrangement uses TRBV5-1 and TRBJ2-1, with 9 bases fitting TRBD2. Germline CDR1 and CDR2: SGHRS and YFSETQ. The junction had 5 bases not matched to a gene; V was cut back by 0 bases and J by 7 bases. This CDR3 has 15 residues.

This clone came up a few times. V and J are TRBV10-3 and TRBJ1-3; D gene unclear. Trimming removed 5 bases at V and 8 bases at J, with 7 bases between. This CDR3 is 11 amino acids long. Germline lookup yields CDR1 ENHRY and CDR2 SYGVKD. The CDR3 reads CAISIGDTIYF. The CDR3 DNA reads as TGTGCCATCAGTATTGGTGACACCATATATTTT.

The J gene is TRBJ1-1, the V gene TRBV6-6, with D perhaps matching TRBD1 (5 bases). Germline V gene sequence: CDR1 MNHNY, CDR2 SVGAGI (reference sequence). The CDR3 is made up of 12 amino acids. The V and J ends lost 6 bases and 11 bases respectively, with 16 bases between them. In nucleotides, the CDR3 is TGTGCCAGCAGACGGCCCGGTCGGGGGGCTTTCTTT. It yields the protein CASRRPGRGAFF.

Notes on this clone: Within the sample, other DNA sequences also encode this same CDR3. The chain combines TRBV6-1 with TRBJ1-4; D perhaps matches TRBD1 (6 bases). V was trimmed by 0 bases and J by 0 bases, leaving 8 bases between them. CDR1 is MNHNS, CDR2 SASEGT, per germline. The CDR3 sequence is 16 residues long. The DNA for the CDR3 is TGTGCCAGCAGTGAAGCGTGGACAGCAACTAATGAAAAACTGTTTTTT. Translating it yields CASSEAWTATNEKLFF.

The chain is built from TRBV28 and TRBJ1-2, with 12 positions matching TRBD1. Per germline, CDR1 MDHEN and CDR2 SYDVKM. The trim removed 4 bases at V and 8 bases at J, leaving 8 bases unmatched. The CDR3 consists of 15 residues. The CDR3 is CASSSGGQGARGYTF. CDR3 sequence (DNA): TGTGCCAGCAGTTCGGGGGGACAGGGGGCTCGCGGCTACACCTTC.

CDR3: CASSVGLEYGYTF. DNA for the CDR3: TGTGCCAGCAGTGTTGGGTTGGAGTATGGCTACACCTTC. The chain joins TRBV6-1 to TRBJ1-2; D uncertain. CDR1 is MNHNS, CDR2 SASEGT, per germline. The CDR3 loop spans 13 amino acids. The V end was cut by 4 bases, the J end by 5 bases, with 11 bases between.

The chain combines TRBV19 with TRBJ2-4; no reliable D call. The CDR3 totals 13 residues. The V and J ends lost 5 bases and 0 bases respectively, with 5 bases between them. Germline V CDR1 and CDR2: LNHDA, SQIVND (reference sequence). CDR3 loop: CASSGLAKNIQYF. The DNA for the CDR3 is TGTGCCAGTAGTGGATTAGCCAAAAACATTCAGTACTTC.

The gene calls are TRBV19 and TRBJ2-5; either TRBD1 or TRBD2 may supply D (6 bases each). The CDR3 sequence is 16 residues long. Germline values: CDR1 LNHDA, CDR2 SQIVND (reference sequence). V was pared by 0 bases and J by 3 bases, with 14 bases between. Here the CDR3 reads CASSIDPTRGEETQYF. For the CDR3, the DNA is TGTGCCAGTAGTATAGATCCAACGAGGGGGGAAGAGACCCAGTACTTC.

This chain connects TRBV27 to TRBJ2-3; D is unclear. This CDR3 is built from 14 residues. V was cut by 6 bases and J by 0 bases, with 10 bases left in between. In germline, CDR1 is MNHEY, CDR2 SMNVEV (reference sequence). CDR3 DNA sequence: TGTGCCAGCAGACGCTGGGGTAGCACAGATACGCAGTATTTT. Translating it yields CASRRWGSTDTQYF.

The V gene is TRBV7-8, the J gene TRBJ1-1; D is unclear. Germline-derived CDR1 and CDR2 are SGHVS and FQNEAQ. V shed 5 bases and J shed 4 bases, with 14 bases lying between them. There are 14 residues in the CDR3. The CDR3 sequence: CASSPREGGTEAFF. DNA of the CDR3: TGTGCCAGCAGCCCGCGGGAGGGTGGCACTGAAGCTTTCTTT.

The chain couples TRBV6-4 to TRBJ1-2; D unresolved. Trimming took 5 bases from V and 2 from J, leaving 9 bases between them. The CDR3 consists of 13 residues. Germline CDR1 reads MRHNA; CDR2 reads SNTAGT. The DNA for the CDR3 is TGTGCCAGCAGTTCAGCTCCCAACTATGGCTACACCTTC. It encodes CASSSAPNYGYTF.

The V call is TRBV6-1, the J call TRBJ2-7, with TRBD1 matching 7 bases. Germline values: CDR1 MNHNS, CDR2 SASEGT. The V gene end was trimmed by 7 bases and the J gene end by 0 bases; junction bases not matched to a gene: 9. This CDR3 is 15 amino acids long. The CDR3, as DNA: TGTGCCAGCACCTATGGGGACAGAAGCTCCTACGAGCAGTACTTC. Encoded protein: CASTYGDRSSYEQYF.

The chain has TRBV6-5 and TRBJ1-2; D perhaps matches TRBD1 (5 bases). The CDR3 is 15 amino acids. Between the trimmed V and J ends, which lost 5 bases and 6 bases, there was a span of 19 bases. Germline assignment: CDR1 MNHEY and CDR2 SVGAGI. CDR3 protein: CASSPSGAGTNGYTF. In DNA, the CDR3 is TGTGCCAGCAGTCCAAGTGGGGCAGGCACTAATGGCTACACCTTC.